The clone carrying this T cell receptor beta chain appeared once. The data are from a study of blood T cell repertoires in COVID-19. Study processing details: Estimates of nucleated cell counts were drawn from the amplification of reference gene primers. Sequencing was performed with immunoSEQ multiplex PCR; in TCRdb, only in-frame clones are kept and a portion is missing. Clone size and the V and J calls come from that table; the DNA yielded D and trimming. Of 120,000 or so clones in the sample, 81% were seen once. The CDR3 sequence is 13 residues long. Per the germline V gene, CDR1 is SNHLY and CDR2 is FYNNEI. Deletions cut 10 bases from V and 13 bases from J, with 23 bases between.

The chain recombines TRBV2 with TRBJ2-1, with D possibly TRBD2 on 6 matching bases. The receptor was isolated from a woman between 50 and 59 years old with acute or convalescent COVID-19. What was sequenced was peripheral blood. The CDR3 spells CATRTNLAPPQFF. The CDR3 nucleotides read TGTGCCACGCGGACTAACCTAGCCCCGCCTCAGTTCTTC.